This T cell receptor beta chain was sequenced for a study of cytomegalovirus exposure and HLA in healthy donors. Primers included in the PCR were 60 Vbeta and 13 Jbeta primers. The protocol was immunoSEQ multiplex PCR, while the TCRdb copy is restricted to in-frame clones and leaves out a portion. The top ten clones hold under 2% of a sample with under 200,000 clones, over 75% of them seen once. General study results and limits: TCR beta chains numbering 164 were designated cytomegalovirus-associated. Later, TCR association rates were found to vary by HLA locus, highest for DRB1 and lowest for HLA-C. Versus the roughly 690-donor mean, an Asian-associated ancestry cluster reportedly showed fewer N-insertions in a later analysis.

Germline V lookup: CDR1 SNHLY, CDR2 FYNNEI. The length of the CDR3 is 15 residues. Trimming took 6 bases from V and 0 from J; bases not matched to a gene: 5. In regard to this clone: The antigen remains undetermined.

This clonotype originated in a woman aged 18 to 35 in good health and CMV-seronegative. Sequenced material: PBMCs. This chain links TRBV2 with TRBJ1-3; 7 nucleotides match TRBD1. In nucleotides, the CDR3 is TGTGCCAGCAGCCGGGACAGCAGCTCTGGAAACACCATATATTTT. Translating it yields CASSRDSSSGNTIYF.